These 11 T cell receptor beta chains originate from one sample sequenced in a study of blood T cell repertoires in COVID-19. Sequenced by immunoSEQ multiplex PCR; TCRdb stores in-frame clones only, minus some. This table has about 83,000 clones, 65% to 80% appearing once. The sample consisted of peripheral blood. Source of these receptors: a woman of 80 years or more with active or convalescent COVID-19.

V is TRBV29-1 and J is TRBJ1-2, with a weak D call TRBD1 (6 bases). V lost 3 bases to trimming and J lost 2 bases, with 13 bases between them. The CDR3 has 14 amino acids. Per germline, CDR1 SQVTM and CDR2 ANQGSEA. In DNA, the CDR3 is TGCAGCGTTGATAATTCGGGACAAAACTATGGCTACACCTTC. It translates to CSVDNSGQNYGYTF.

The chain carries TRBV29-1 and TRBJ1-1; 9 bases line up with TRBD1. This CDR3 region has 14 residues. V was pared by 2 bases and J by 4 bases, with 5 bases of the junction left unmatched. Germline V gene lookup returns CDR1 SQVTM and CDR2 ANQGSEA. The CDR3 protein is CSVERSTGGTEAFF. The CDR3 DNA is TGCAGCGTTGAAAGATCGACAGGGGGCACTGAAGCTTTCTTT.

CDR3 DNA sequence: TGTGCCAGTAGTATGAAGACAGGGCCGGCAAATCAGCCCCAGCATTTT. Its protein product is CASSMKTGPANQPQHF. The chain couples TRBV19 to TRBJ1-5, with 7 nucleotides matching TRBD1. The CDR3 consists of 16 residues. The V gene end was trimmed by 3 bases and the J gene end by 4 bases; junction bases not matched to a gene: 9. Germline V CDR1 and CDR2: LNHDA, SQIVND (reference sequence).

V gene TRBV7-2 combines with J gene TRBJ1-2, with 7 bases matching TRBD1. J was trimmed by 2 bases and V by 4 bases; bases with no gene match: 7. Germline loops: CDR1 SGHTA, CDR2 FQGNSA. The CDR3 length is 15 residues. The CDR3 spells CASSSSGTDNYGYTF. The DNA for the CDR3 is TGTGCCAGCAGCTCCTCCGGGACAGACAACTATGGCTACACCTTC.

The J gene is TRBJ1-5, the V gene TRBV27; D is undetermined. CDR1 is MNHEY and CDR2 is SMNVEV in the germline V gene (reference sequence). The CDR3 length is 14 residues. V dropped 5 bases and J dropped 1 base, with 9 bases sitting between them. For the CDR3, the DNA is TGTGCCAGCAGTCCGATCGGGAGCAATCAGCCCCAGCATTTT. This codes for CASSPIGSNQPQHF.

This clone appeared many times. The J gene is TRBJ2-7, the V gene TRBV18; TRBD1 matches at 10 bases. Unmatched junction bases numbered 7, after V lost 4 bases and J lost 4 bases. CDR3 length equals 15 residues. From germline, CDR1 is KGHSH and CDR2 LQKENI. CDR3 residues: CASSRAGTGEYEQYF. The CDR3 coding sequence is TGTGCCAGCTCACGAGCCGGGACAGGGGAATACGAGCAGTACTTC.

The gene calls are TRBV11-2 and TRBJ1-1; possibly TRBD1 for D (5 bases). From germline, CDR1 is SGHAT and CDR2 FQNNGV. The ends were cut back, 2 bases at V and 1 base at J, with 8 bases in the middle. This CDR3 is built from 14 residues. CDR3 in DNA: TGTGCCAGCAGCTTATTGGGGGGGAACACTGAAGCTTTCTTT. Translated, it gives CASSLLGGNTEAFF.

V usage is TRBV5-1 and J usage is TRBJ2-3, with TRBD1 as a possible D gene (6 bases). V shed 4 bases and J shed 2 bases, with 20 bases lying between them. The CDR3 spans 17 residues. Germline V gene sequence: CDR1 SGHRS, CDR2 YFSETQ. DNA for the CDR3: TGCGCCAGCAGCCCCGCCCCCCTACAGGGCCCCACAGATACGCAGTATTTT. It specifies CASSPAPLQGPTDTQYF.

CDR3 DNA sequence: TGTGCCAGCAGCCCTCGACTAGCGGGGGGGTGGGGTCAGGAGACCCAGTACTTC. Amino acids: CASSPRLAGGWGQETQYF. V is TRBV5-6 and J is TRBJ2-5; 14 positions match TRBD2. There are 18 residues in the CDR3. With V trimmed by 4 bases and J by 5 bases, 13 bases remained unmatched. Germline V gives CDR1 SGHDT, CDR2 YYEEEE.

V and J are TRBV6-1 and TRBJ1-3; the D is unclear. Trimming took 2 bases from V and 0 from J, leaving 20 bases between them. This CDR3 spans 19 amino acids. The germline V gene encodes CDR1 MNHNS and CDR2 SASEGT. CDR3 nucleotides: TGTGCCAGCAGTGAACGTCCCCCAAAGACATCCGTCTCTGGAAACACCATATATTTT. It specifies CASSERPPKTSVSGNTIYF.

This chain connects TRBV10-3 to TRBJ1-2, with 11 bases matching TRBD1. Germline CDR1 ENHRY, CDR2 SYGVKD. With V trimmed by 6 bases and J by 8 bases, 5 bases remained unmatched. This CDR3 has 13 residues. CDR3 amino acids: CAISGQGASGYTF. The CDR3 region has the DNA TGTGCCATCAGCGGACAGGGGGCTTCGGGCTACACCTTC.